This paragraph reports one T cell receptor (beta chain). The data originate from a study of neoadjuvant anti-PD-1 for oral cavity cancer. Overall study context: Patients mostly received three to four biweekly nivolumab doses at 3 mg/kg before surgery. Patients without progression got a fourth dose around day 43.

Most tumor samples had 4 to 5.5 ug input DNA in two replicates. Produced via immunoSEQ multiplex PCR; TCRdb's table is partial and in-frame only. The sample carries 6,000 to 8,500 clones, 50% to 60% recorded once. Stage II-IVA oral cavity squamous cell carcinoma was new and untreated by systemic or radiation therapy. The receptor was derived from a person aged 35-79 years with oral cavity squamous cell carcinoma. Sequences were derived from tumor tissue, sampled before nivolumab (anti-PD-1) treatment.

The CDR3 is CASSLALDRGHNTGELFF. For the CDR3, the DNA is TGTGCCAGCAGTTTAGCCCTAGACAGGGGCCACAACACCGGGGAGCTGTTTTTT. V is TRBV27 and J is TRBJ2-2, with 8 bases matching TRBD1. This CDR3 has 18 amino acids. The V and J ends lost 2 bases and 2 bases, in that order; junction bases with no gene match: 10. Germline CDR1 reads MNHEY; CDR2 reads SMNVEV (reference sequence).